What follows describes a single T cell receptor beta chain. Its specificity is unknown. The sample comes from a study of PD-1 blockade in classical Hodgkin lymphoma. General study points: CD4+ but not CD8+ TCR diversity rose significantly by C4D1. Baseline diversity in complete responders resembled that of newly diagnosed patients.

Autologous stem cell transplantation was followed by relapse in every patient, and brentuximab vedotin exposure varied. The CDR3 spans 13 residues. V dropped 1 base and J dropped 1 base, with 4 bases sitting between them. Looked up from germline, CDR1 is LNHDA and CDR2 is SQIVND (reference sequence). Here immunoSEQ multiplex PCR was the method, and the copy in TCRdb shows in-frame clones only, minus some. Of just under 45,000 clones listed, roughly 72% were seen once; the top ten hold roughly 2.8%. This sequence was found in a human donor with classical Hodgkin lymphoma. The source was peripheral blood mononuclear cells (PBMCs), collected before the second cycle of nivolumab. The gene calls are TRBV19 and TRBJ1-1; D remains ambiguous. For the CDR3, the DNA is TGTGCCAGTAGTATAGGCTGGAACACTGAAGCTTTCTTT. Translating it yields CASSIGWNTEAFF.